The subject of this entry is one TCR beta chain. The data were taken from a study of T cell responses to AZD1222 COVID-19 vaccine. Germline assignment: CDR1 SGHVS and CDR2 FNYEAQ. The V and J ends lost 2 bases and 5 bases, in that order; junction bases with no gene match: 5. This CDR3 has 15 amino acids. Profiling relied on immunoSEQ multiplex PCR, and the TCRdb table lists in-frame clones only, not all of them. Of under 95,000 clones in the sample, roughly 88% were seen once. Sequencing was performed on peripheral blood, taken 28 days after the second AZD1222 dose. The chain carries TRBV7-6 and TRBJ2-2; 7 nucleotides match TRBD1. This clonotype was sampled from an adult who received the AZD1222 COVID-19 vaccine. CDR3 in amino acids: CASSLLTGLTGELFF. The DNA of the CDR3 is TGTGCCAGCAGCTTACTGACAGGGTTAACCGGGGAGCTGTTTTTT.